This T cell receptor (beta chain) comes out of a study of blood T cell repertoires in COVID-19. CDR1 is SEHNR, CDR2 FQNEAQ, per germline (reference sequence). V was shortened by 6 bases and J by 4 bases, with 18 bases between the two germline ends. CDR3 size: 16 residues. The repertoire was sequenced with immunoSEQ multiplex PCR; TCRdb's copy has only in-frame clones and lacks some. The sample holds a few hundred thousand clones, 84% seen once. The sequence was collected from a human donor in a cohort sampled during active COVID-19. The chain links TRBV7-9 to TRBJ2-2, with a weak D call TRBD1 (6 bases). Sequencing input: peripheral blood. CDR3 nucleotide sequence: TGTGCCAGCAGTTTGTGGGGGCCCCTTCTCACCGGGGAGCTGTTTTTT. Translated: CASSLWGPLLTGELFF.